Listed below are T cell receptor beta chains from one sample, sequenced in a study of tumor-infiltrating lymphocytes in oesophageal squamous cell carcinoma. TCRdb passed the PCR reads through MiXCR, listing each CDR3 protein once. The sample contains under 15,000 distinct CDR3 sequences, approximately 48% of which appear only once. Material for sequencing was esophageal tumor tissue. The receptors derive from a female donor with esophageal squamous cell carcinoma. CDR3s include the opening cysteine and the closing phenylalanine or tryptophan. The order of the fields is J gene, V gene, CDR3 protein.

J: NA; V: TRBV6-8; CDR3: CASKYRGQETQYF
J: TRBJ1-4; V: TRBV28; CDR3: CASSPPTGGNKLFF
J: TRBJ2-6; V: TRBV7-3; CDR3: CASSLVAGANVLTF
J: TRBJ2-3; V: TRBV7-2; CDR3: CASSLRGGRGRGTDTQYF
J: TRBJ1-1; V: TRBV5-1; CDR3: CASKRQGSNTEAFF
J: NA; V: TRBV7-9; CDR3: CASSRGGLTYEQYF
J: NA; V: TRBV11-2; CDR3: CASSPARAPGYEQYF
J: TRBJ2-3; V: TRBV7-4; CDR3: CASSLVSWVDTQYF
J: TRBJ1-5; V: TRBV6-6; CDR3: CASREGLSNQPQHF
J: TRBJ2-5; V: TRBV7-9; CDR3: CASSLPIGLGVWTQYF
J: TRBJ2-5; V: TRBV6-1; CDR3: CATQLGGSQETQYF
J: NA; V: TRBV28; CDR3: CASSLWQGINYGYTF
J: NA; V: TRBV7-6; CDR3: CASSPGQGRREQFF
J: NA; V: TRBV6-6; CDR3: CASSYFGQDNEQFF
J: TRBJ2-1; V: TRBV7-3; CDR3: CASSSAGDLDEQFF
J: TRBJ1-3; V: TRBV6-1; CDR3: CASRRNRGTGNTIYF
J: TRBJ2-1; V: TRBV11-2; CDR3: CASSLGQSSYNEQFF
J: TRBJ2-7; V: TRBV6-6; CDR3: CASSYLREYEQYF
J: NA; V: TRBV7-9; CDR3: CASSSNRGYEQYF
J: TRBJ2-7; V: TRBV19; CDR3: CASTTGQPYNEQYF
J: TRBJ2-3; V: TRBV7-2; CDR3: CASSLGFAITDTQYF
J: TRBJ2-5; V: TRBV10-3; CDR3: CAISESGGGIQETQYF
J: TRBJ2-3; V: TRBV27; CDR3: CASSPNTDTQYF
J: TRBJ1-3; V: TRBV5-6; CDR3: CASSLKAGSSGNTIYF
J: TRBJ2-3; V: TRBV12-3/TRBV12-4; CDR3: CASSVLGDTQYF
J: TRBJ2-4; V: TRBV11-2; CDR3: CASKLQRGAGDIQYF
J: TRBJ2-5; V: TRBV11-2; CDR3: CASSLAGAVYETQYF
J: NA; V: TRBV7-6; CDR3: CASSLFFAGENEQFF
J: NA; V: TRBV12-3/TRBV12-4; CDR3: CASSSRRTSDSSYEQFF
J: TRBJ2-3; V: TRBV7-8; CDR3: CASSLDRGGDTQYF
J: TRBJ2-3; V: TRBV7-6; CDR3: CASSSGLAADTQYF
J: NA; V: TRBV7-2; CDR3: CASSLSPSPYNEQFF
J: NA; V: TRBV6-2/TRBV6-3; CDR3: CASSYHLLGGGGTDTQFF
J: TRBJ2-3; V: TRBV7-9; CDR3: CASSLASGSTITDTQYF
J: TRBJ2-1; V: TRBV11-1; CDR3: CASSYDRGPYNEQFF
J: NA; V: TRBV7-9; CDR3: CASSLGAGEGYNEQFF
J: NA; V: TRBV7-4; CDR3: CASSPGDFQETQYF
J: TRBJ2-7; V: TRBV11-2; CDR3: CASSFGGRVGGGEQYF
J: TRBJ2-5; V: TRBV28; CDR3: CASSLGLADQETQYF
J: NA; V: TRBV6-1; CDR3: CASSEISGGAKEQFF
J: TRBJ2-3; V: TRBV7-2; CDR3: CASSQRLASGGQETQYF
J: TRBJ2-6; V: TRBV6-8; CDR3: CASRTGVHVLTF